Following are 22 T cell receptor beta chains from one sample sequenced in a study of shared clonotypes between healthy human individuals. The table came from immunoSEQ multiplex PCR; TCRdb's copy has only in-frame clones and leaves some out. The sample has fewer than 850,000 clones; less than 80% are singletons. Sequenced input: memory CD4+ T cells sorted from blood. The sample's subset: CD45RA-negative fraction. The receptors originated from a woman aged 25 to 39 in good health.

The chain links TRBV18 to TRBJ2-7, with D perhaps TRBD2 (6 bases). V shed 5 bases and J shed 2 bases, with 13 bases lying between them. CDR1 and CDR2 from the germline V gene are KGHSH and LQKENI. The CDR3 has 14 residues. CDR3 sequence: CASSTRGTPYEQYF. In nucleotides, the CDR3 is TGTGCCAGCTCAACAAGAGGGACTCCCTACGAGCAGTACTTC.

The genes are TRBV5-6 and TRBJ2-3; D assignment may be TRBD1 or TRBD2 (5 bases each). The ends were cut back, 4 bases at V and 5 bases at J, with 20 bases in the middle. Per the germline V gene, CDR1 is SGHDT and CDR2 is YYEEEE. The CDR3 is 16 amino acids. The CDR3 is CASSLEGLVGEDTQYF. The CDR3 DNA sequence: TGTGCCAGCAGCCTAGAGGGGTTAGTGGGGGAAGATACGCAGTATTTT.

This clone was picked up one time. The chain couples TRBV19 to TRBJ1-1, with D hard to call. The CDR3 totals 17 residues. CDR1 and CDR2 (germline): LNHDA, SQIVND (reference sequence). The V end lost 3 bases, the J end lost 4 bases, and 21 bases lay between the germline ends. CDR3 nucleotides: TGTGCCAGTAGTATGGATAGGATCTACAGTTGGGGCACTGAAGCTTTCTTT. Its translation: CASSMDRIYSWGTEAFF.

The chain links TRBV7-9 to TRBJ1-2; D unresolved. The CDR3 extends over 12 amino acids. The germline CDR1 and CDR2 sequences are SEHNR and FQNEAQ (reference sequence). V gave up 1 base and J gave up 5 bases, with 5 bases separating them. CDR3 region: CASSLEYYGYTF. The CDR3, as DNA: TGTGCCAGCAGCTTAGAATATTATGGCTACACCTTC.

This chain joins TRBV6-6 and TRBJ2-7; perhaps TRBD1 as D (6 bases). The germline V gene encodes CDR1 MNHNY and CDR2 SVGAGI (reference sequence). The CDR3 consists of 14 residues. V lost 2 bases, J lost 2 bases, and 10 bases lay in between. The CDR3 bases are TGTGCCAGCAGTTACGCAGGGGCGACCTACGAGCAGTACTTC. Translation gives CASSYAGATYEQYF.

This clone was observed many times. This rearrangement joins TRBV7-9 to TRBJ1-4, with unresolved D. The germline V gene has CDR1 SEHNR and CDR2 FQNEAQ (reference sequence). This CDR3 is 16 amino acids long. V lost 5 bases to trimming and J lost 3 bases, with 16 bases between them. CDR3 amino acids: CASSQRLAGPNEKLFF. The CDR3 coding sequence is TGTGCCAGCAGCCAGAGGTTGGCAGGCCCTAATGAAAAACTGTTTTTT.

V usage is TRBV29-1 and J usage is TRBJ1-3; D is uncertain. V was shortened by 0 bases and J by 2 bases, with 5 bases between the two germline ends. Per the germline V gene, CDR1 is SQVTM and CDR2 is ANQGSEA. CDR3 size: 13 residues. The CDR3 nucleotides read TGCAGCGTTGAAGAGGGCGCTGGAAACACCATATATTTT. This gives the protein CSVEEGAGNTIYF.

The chain employs TRBV10-2 and TRBJ2-1; D call uncertain. Trimming left V 0 bases short and J 3 bases short, with 0 bases between. This CDR3 has 12 amino acids. In germline, CDR1 is WSHSY, CDR2 SAAADI. CDR3 in amino acids: CASSESYNEQFF. CDR3 DNA sequence: TGCGCCAGCAGTGAGTCCTACAATGAGCAGTTCTTC.

This clone was recorded a few times. The chain couples TRBV7-8 to TRBJ2-1; the match to TRBD2 covers 16 bases. The CDR3 extends over 16 amino acids. The ends lost 5 bases at V and 9 bases at J; junction bases unmatched: 7. From germline, CDR1 is SGHVS and CDR2 FQNEAQ. The CDR3 DNA reads TGTGCCAGCAGCCAGGGACTAGCGGGAGGGGTCGGTGAGCAGTTCTTC. This translates into CASSQGLAGGVGEQFF.

This chain joins TRBV5-1 and TRBJ2-1; 9 bases fit TRBD2. CDR3 length: 14 amino acids. Germline trimming cut 0 bases from V and 10 bases from J; bases unmatched to any gene: 5. The V gene's germline CDR1 is SGHRS and CDR2 YFSETQ. The CDR3 sequence is CASSLGGRASEQFF. The DNA for the CDR3 is TGCGCCAGCAGCTTGGGCGGGAGGGCGAGCGAGCAGTTCTTC. Full variable domain (outside the CDR3, taken from reference TRBV5-1 and TRBJ2-1): KAGVTQTPRYLIKTRGQQVTLSCSPISGHRSVSWYQQTPGQGLQFLFEYFSETQRNKGNFPGRFSGRQFSNSRSEMNVSTLELGDSALYLCASSLGGRASEQFFGPGTRLTVL.

There are many counts of this clone. V is TRBV15 and J is TRBJ1-5, with no clear D. V was pared by 1 base and J by 4 bases, with 8 bases between. The CDR3 covers 14 residues. Germline V gives CDR1 LNHNV, CDR2 YYDKDF (reference sequence). This chain's CDR3 is CATSRALWNQPQHF. The DNA for the CDR3 is TGTGCCACCAGCAGAGCTCTCTGGAATCAGCCCCAGCATTTT.

The gene calls are TRBV6-1 and TRBJ1-2, with D tentatively TRBD1 (5 bases). In germline, CDR1 is MNHNS, CDR2 SASEGT. The CDR3 extends over 15 amino acids. V gave up 4 bases and J gave up 3 bases, with 15 bases separating them. Written as DNA, the CDR3 is TGTGCCAGCAGTGGGACATCCCATGACTACTATGGCTACACCTTC. It codes for CASSGTSHDYYGYTF.

Of note for this clone: A read error may explain this, as a much larger clone is one base away. This rearrangement joins TRBV6-1 to TRBJ1-5; the D is unclear. The V end lost 7 bases, the J end lost 0 bases, and 7 bases lay between the germline ends. The length of the CDR3 is 13 residues. Germline V gene data show CDR1 as MNHNS and CDR2 as SASEGT. As DNA, the CDR3 is TGTGCCAGCAACTTAGGTAGCAATCAGCCCCAGCATTTT. Its protein product is CASNLGSNQPQHF.

The V gene is TRBV7-8, the J gene TRBJ1-5; possibly TRBD1 for D (6 bases). Germline lookup yields CDR1 SGHVS and CDR2 FQNEAQ. The CDR3 totals 15 residues. V shed 0 bases and J shed 5 bases, with 11 bases lying between them. The chain's CDR3 is CASSLAQGVDQPQHF. CDR3 sequence (DNA): TGTGCCAGCAGCTTAGCACAGGGTGTCGATCAGCCCCAGCATTTT.

The gene calls are TRBV7-9 and TRBJ2-2; D is unresolved. This CDR3 has 11 residues. From germline, CDR1 is SEHNR and CDR2 FQNEAQ (reference sequence). Trimming stripped 0 bases from V and 8 bases from J, with 1 base between. Written as DNA, the CDR3 is TGTGCCAGCAGCTTAGCTGGGGAGCTGTTTTTT. Protein sequence: CASSLAGELFF.

A remark on this clone: The sample has other DNA sequences that encode this CDR3 too. This rearrangement joins TRBV28 to TRBJ2-3; D is uncertain. Germline V lookup: CDR1 MDHEN, CDR2 SYDVKM. This CDR3 comprises 11 residues. The germline V and J ends were trimmed by 2 bases and 6 bases, with 3 bases remaining between them. The CDR3 here is CASSLRDTQYF. DNA of the CDR3: TGTGCCAGCAGTTTAAGGGATACGCAGTATTTT. The full variable domain, rest sourced from reference TRBV28 and TRBJ2-3, is DVKVTQSSRYLVKRTGEKVFLECVQDMDHENMFWYRQDPGLGLRLIYFSYDVKMKEKGDIPEGYSVSREKKERFSLILESASTNQTSMYLCASSLRDTQYFGPGTRLTVL.

This chain uses TRBV19 with TRBJ1-1; D unclear. The CDR3 loop spans 15 amino acids. The germline V gene has CDR1 LNHDA and CDR2 SQIVND (reference sequence). V shed 4 bases and J shed 3 bases, with 15 bases lying between them. DNA for the CDR3: TGTGCCAGTAGTACCGGACGTGCGGGAGACACTGAAGCTTTCTTT. Residues: CASSTGRAGDTEAFF.

The rearrangement links TRBV7-2 to TRBJ2-1, with D unresolved. The CDR3 has 12 residues. CDR1 is SGHTA, CDR2 FQGNSA, per germline. V was shortened by 4 bases and J by 8 bases, with 9 bases between the two germline ends. In nucleotides, the CDR3 is TGTGCCAGCAGCTCGCCGGCCTATGAGCAGTTCTTC. This translates into CASSSPAYEQFF.

This chain joins TRBV18 and TRBJ2-7, with TRBD1 matching over 8 bases. The CDR3 runs 15 residues. V was pared by 3 bases and J by 0 bases, with 4 bases of the junction left unmatched. From germline, CDR1 is KGHSH and CDR2 LQKENI. CDR3 in DNA: TGTGCCAGCTCACCCGACAGGGGAGGCTCCTACGAGCAGTACTTC. This translates into CASSPDRGGSYEQYF.

The V gene is TRBV15, the J gene TRBJ2-1; TRBD2 matches at 10 bases. CDR1 LNHNV and CDR2 YYDKDF come from the germline V gene (reference sequence). The CDR3 totals 15 residues. The ends lost 0 bases at V and 6 bases at J; junction bases unmatched: 2. CDR3 amino acids: CATSRDGTSVNEQFF. Written as DNA, the CDR3 is TGTGCCACCAGCAGAGATGGGACTAGCGTCAATGAGCAGTTCTTC.

CDR3 sequence (DNA): TGCGCCAGCAGCAAGGGGAGAATAGCGGGGCACCCACGGAACACCGGGGAGCTGTTTTTT. It codes for CASSKGRIAGHPRNTGELFF. The rearrangement joins TRBV5-1 to TRBJ2-2; the match to TRBD2 covers 8 bases. CDR3 length equals 20 residues. V lost 4 bases, J lost 1 base, and 18 bases stayed unmatched. Germline V gene data show CDR1 as SGHRS and CDR2 as YFSETQ. Using reference TRBV5-1 and TRBJ2-2 for the parts outside the CDR3, the full variable domain is KAGVTQTPRYLIKTRGQQVTLSCSPISGHRSVSWYQQTPGQGLQFLFEYFSETQRNKGNFPGRFSGRQFSNSRSEMNVSTLELGDSALYLCASSKGRIAGHPRNTGELFFGEGSRLTVL.

The V gene is TRBV11-1, the J gene TRBJ2-5; D call uncertain. Germline CDR1 and CDR2: SGHAT and FQDESV (reference sequence). The CDR3 loop spans 15 amino acids. V dropped 1 base and J dropped 4 bases, with 13 bases sitting between them. CDR3 coding DNA: TGTGCCAGCAGCTTAGAACCCGCCAACCGAGAGACCCAGTACTTC. Amino acids: CASSLEPANRETQYF.